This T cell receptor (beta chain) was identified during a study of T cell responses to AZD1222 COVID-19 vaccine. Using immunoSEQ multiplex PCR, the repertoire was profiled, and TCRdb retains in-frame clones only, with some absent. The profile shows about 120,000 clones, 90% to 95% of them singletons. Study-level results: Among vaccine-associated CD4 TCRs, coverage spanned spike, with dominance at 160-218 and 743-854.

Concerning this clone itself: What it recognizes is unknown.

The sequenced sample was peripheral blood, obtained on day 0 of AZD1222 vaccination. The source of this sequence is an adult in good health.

This CDR3 reads CASRGVGSYNQPQHF. The DNA for the CDR3 is TGTGCCAGCAGGGGGGTCGGGAGCTACAATCAGCCCCAGCATTTT. The chain links TRBV2 to TRBJ1-5; D perhaps matches TRBD1 (5 bases). Germline V gene data show CDR1 as SNHLY and CDR2 as FYNNEI. The CDR3 has 15 amino acids. Trimming shortened V by 6 bases and J by 3 bases, and 15 bases separated the two germline ends.